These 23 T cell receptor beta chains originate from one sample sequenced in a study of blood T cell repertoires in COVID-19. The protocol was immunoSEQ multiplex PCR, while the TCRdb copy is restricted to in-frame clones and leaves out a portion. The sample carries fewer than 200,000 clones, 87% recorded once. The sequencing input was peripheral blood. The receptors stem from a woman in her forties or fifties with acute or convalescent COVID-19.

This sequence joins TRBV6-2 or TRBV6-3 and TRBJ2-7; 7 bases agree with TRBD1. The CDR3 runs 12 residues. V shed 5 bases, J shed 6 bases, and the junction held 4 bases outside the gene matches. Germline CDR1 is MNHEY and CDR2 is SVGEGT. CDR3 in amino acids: CASSDRASEQYF. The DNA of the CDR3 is TGTGCCAGCAGTGACAGGGCAAGCGAGCAGTACTTC.

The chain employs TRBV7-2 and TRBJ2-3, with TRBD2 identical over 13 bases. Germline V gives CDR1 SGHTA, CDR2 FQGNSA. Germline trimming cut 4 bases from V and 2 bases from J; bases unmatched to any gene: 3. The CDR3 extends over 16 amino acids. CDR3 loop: CASSSLAGGNTDTQYF. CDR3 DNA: TGTGCCAGCAGCTCACTAGCGGGGGGGAACACAGATACGCAGTATTTT.

The CDR3 nucleotides read TGTGCCAGCAGTTACCTTTTGGCGGGGGAGCAGTACTTC. This gives the protein CASSYLLAGEQYF. The rearrangement joins TRBV6-5 to TRBJ2-7; a weak D match, TRBD2 (6 bases). V lost 2 bases and J lost 7, with 12 bases in between. The CDR3 is made up of 13 amino acids. Germline CDR1 is MNHEY and CDR2 is SVGAGI.

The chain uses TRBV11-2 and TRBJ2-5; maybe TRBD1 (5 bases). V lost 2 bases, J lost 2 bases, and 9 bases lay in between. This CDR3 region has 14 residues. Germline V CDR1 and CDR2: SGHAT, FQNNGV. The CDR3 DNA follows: TGTGCCAGCAGCTTAAGGACAAATCAAGAGACCCAGTACTTC. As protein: CASSLRTNQETQYF.

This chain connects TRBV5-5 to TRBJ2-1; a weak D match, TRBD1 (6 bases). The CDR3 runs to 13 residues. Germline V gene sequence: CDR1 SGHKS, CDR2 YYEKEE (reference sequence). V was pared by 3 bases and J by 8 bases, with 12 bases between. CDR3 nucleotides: TGTGCCAGCAGCTCACAGGGCTGGGATGAGCAGTTCTTC. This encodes CASSSQGWDEQFF.

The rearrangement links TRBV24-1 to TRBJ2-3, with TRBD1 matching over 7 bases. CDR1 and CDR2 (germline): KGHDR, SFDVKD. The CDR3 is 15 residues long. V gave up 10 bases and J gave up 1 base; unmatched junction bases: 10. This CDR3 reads CATERAQGGTDTQYF. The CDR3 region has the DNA TGTGCCACTGAACGGGCCCAGGGGGGCACAGATACGCAGTATTTT.

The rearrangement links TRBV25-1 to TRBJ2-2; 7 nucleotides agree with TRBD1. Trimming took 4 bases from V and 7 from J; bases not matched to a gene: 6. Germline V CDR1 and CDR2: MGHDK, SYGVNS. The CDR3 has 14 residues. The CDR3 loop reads CASSGGGSNGELFF. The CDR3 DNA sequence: TGTGCCAGCAGTGGAGGGGGCTCTAACGGGGAGCTGTTTTTT.

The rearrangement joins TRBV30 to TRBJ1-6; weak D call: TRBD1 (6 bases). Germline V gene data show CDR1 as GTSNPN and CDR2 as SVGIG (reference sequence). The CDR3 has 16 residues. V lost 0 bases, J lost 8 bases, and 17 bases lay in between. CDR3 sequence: CAWSVLAVRGDSPLHF. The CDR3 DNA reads TGTGCCTGGAGTGTACTGGCCGTCAGGGGTGATTCACCCCTCCACTTT.

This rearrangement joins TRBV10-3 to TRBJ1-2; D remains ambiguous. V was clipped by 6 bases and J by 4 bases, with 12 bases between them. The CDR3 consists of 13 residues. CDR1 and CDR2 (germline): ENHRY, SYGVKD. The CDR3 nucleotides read TGTGCCATCAGGATTGACACGATCTATGGCTACACCTTC. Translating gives CAIRIDTIYGYTF.

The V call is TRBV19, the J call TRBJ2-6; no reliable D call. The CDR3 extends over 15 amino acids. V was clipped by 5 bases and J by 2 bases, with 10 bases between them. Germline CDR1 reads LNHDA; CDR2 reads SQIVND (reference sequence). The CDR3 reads CASSPQEAGANVLTF. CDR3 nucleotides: TGTGCCAGTAGTCCACAAGAGGCTGGGGCCAACGTCCTGACTTTC.

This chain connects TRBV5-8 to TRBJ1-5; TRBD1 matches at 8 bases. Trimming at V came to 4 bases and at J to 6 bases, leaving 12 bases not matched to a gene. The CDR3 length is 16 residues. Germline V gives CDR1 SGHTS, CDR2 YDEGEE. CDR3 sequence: CASSAGRGQGGQPQHF. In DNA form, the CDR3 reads TGTGCCAGCAGCGCGGGGCGAGGACAGGGTGGTCAGCCCCAGCATTTT.

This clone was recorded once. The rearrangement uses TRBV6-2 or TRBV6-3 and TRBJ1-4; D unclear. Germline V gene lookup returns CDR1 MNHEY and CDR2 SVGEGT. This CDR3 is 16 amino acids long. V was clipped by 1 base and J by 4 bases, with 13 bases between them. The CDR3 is CASSYFGGLINEKLFF. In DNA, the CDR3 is TGTGCCAGCAGTTACTTCGGTGGACTGATTAATGAAAAACTGTTTTTT.

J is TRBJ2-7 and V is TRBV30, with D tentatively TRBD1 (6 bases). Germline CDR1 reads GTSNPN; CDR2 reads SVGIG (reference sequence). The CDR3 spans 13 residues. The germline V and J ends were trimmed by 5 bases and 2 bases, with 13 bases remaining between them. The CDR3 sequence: CAWDSGQAYEQYF. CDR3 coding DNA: TGTGCCTGGGACTCGGGACAAGCCTACGAGCAGTACTTC. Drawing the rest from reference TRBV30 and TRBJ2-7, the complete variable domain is SQTIHQWPATLVQPVGSPLSLECTVEGTSNPNLYWYRQAAGRGLQLLFYSVGIGQISSEVPQNLSASRPQDRQFILSSKKLLLSDSGFYLCAWDSGQAYEQYFGPGTRLTVT.

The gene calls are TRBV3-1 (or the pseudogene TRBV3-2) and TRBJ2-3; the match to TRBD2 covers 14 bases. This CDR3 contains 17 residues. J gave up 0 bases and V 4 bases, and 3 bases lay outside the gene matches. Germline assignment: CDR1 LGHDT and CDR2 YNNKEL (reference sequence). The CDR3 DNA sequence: TGTGCCAGCAGCCTTCGACTAGCGGGAGGGAGCACAGATACGCAGTATTTT. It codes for CASSLRLAGGSTDTQYF.

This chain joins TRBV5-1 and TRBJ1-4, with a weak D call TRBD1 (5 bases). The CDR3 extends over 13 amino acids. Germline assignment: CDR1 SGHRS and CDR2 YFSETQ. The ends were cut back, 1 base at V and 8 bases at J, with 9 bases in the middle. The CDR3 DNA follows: TGCGCCAGCAGCTTGATCACAGGAGAAAAACTGTTTTTT. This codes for CASSLITGEKLFF.

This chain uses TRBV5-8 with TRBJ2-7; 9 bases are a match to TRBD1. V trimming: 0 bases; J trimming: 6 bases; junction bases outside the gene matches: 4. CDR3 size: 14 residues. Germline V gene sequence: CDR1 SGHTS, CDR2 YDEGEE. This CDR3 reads CASSLEWTGVEQYF. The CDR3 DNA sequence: TGTGCCAGCAGCTTGGAATGGACAGGGGTCGAGCAGTACTTC.

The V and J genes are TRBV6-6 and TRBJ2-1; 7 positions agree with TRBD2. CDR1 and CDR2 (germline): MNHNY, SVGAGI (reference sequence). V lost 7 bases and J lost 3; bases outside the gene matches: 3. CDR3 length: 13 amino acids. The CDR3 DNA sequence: TGTGCCAGCAAAGGACTAGACTACAATGAGCAGTTCTTC. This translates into CASKGLDYNEQFF.

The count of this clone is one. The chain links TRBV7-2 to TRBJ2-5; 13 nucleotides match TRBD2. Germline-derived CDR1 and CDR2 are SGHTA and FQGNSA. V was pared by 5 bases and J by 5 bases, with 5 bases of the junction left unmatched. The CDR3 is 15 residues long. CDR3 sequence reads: CASSPGTSGTETQYF. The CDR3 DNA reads TGTGCCAGCAGCCCAGGGACTAGCGGGACGGAGACCCAGTACTTC. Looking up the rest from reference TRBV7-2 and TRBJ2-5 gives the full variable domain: GAGVSQSPSNKVTEKGKDVELRCDPISGHTALYWYRQSLGQGLEFLIYFQGNSAPDKSGLPSDRFSAERTGGSVSTLTIQRTQQEDSAVYLCASSPGTSGTETQYFGPGTRLLVL.

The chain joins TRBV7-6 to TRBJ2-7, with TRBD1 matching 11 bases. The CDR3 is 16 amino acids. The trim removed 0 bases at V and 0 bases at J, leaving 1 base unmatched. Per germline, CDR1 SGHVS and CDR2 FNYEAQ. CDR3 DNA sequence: TGTGCCAGCAGCTTAGCTGGGACAGGGGGCTCCTACGAGCAGTACTTC. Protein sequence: CASSLAGTGGSYEQYF.

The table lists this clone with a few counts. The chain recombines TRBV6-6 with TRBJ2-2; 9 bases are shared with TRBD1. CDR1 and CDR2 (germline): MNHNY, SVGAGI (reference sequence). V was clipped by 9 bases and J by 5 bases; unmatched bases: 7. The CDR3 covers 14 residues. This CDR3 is CASSGTGFTGELFF. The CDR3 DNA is TGTGCCAGTTCCGGGACAGGGTTTACCGGGGAGCTGTTTTTT.

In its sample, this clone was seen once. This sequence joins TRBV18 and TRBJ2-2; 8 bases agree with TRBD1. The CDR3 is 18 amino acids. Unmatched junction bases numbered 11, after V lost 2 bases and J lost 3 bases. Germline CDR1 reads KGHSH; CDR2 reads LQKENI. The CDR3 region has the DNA TGTGCCAGCTCACCAAGGATGATAGGGACAGGAGACACCGGGGAGCTGTTTTTT. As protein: CASSPRMIGTGDTGELFF.

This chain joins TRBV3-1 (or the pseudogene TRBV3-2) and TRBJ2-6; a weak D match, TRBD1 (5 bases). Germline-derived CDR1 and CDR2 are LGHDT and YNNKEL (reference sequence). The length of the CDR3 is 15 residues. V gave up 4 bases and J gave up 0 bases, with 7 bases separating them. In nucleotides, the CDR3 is TGTGCCAGCAGCCCTGACAGCTCTGGGGCCAACGTCCTGACTTTC. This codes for CASSPDSSGANVLTF.

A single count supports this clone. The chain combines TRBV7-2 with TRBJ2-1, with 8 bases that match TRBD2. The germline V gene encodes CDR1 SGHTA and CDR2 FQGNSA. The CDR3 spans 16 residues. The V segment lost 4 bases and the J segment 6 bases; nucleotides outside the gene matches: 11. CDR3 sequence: CASSSIGGRMRNEQFF. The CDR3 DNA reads TGTGCCAGCAGCTCGATTGGCGGGAGGATGCGCAATGAGCAGTTCTTC.